Presented here are 32 T cell receptor beta chains from one specimen sequenced in a study of blood T cells in healthy people across ages (dated by TCRdb to between 2014 and 2017). Libraries were made using 5' RACE. TCRdb records Illumina HiSeq 2500 as the sequencer. A second about 7 to 11 cycle PCR used a sample-barcoded 5' primer and a J-beta primer mix. The public reads were quality trimmed at Q25 with fastp and then assembled into clones with MiXCR by TCRdb, keeping productive beta chains. A single entry per CDR3 protein holds the most common genes and DNA from its merged rows. For this sample the table gives about 680,000 distinct CDR3 sequences, of which 45% to 50% were detected only once. The top ten clones comprise approximately 32% of the sample. Sample: blood. The source is a woman in her sixties or seventies in good health.

The rearrangement joins TRBV12-3 or TRBV12-4 to TRBJ1-1, with TRBD1 identical over 7 bases. The J segment lost 3 bases and the V segment lost 6 bases, leaving 4 bases of the junction unmatched. The CDR3 extends over 13 amino acids. The CDR3 spells CASRDQGDTEAFF. The CDR3 DNA is TGTGCCAGCAGAGACCAGGGGGACACTGAAGCTTTCTTT.

This clonotype has ten or more counts. V and J are TRBV28 and TRBJ2-5; 12 bases map to TRBD2. CDR3 length equals 15 residues. Germline CDR1 reads MDHEN; CDR2 reads SYDVKM. V trimming: 4 bases; J trimming: 4 bases; junction bases outside the gene matches: 4. The CDR3: CASSSGLAGRETQYF. In DNA form, the CDR3 reads TGTGCCAGCAGTTCCGGACTAGCGGGAAGAGAGACCCAGTACTTC.

The chain employs TRBV6-1 and TRBJ1-2, with 7 bases identical to TRBD1. The CDR3 totals 13 residues. Germline CDR1 MNHNS, CDR2 SASEGT. With V trimmed by 5 bases and J by 5 bases, 5 bases remained unmatched. The chain's CDR3 is CASSFGQEYGYTF. The DNA for the CDR3 is TGTGCCAGCAGTTTTGGACAGGAATATGGCTACACCTTC.

J is TRBJ2-3 and V is TRBV7-2, with D hard to call. V gave up 3 bases and J gave up 2 bases, with 12 bases separating them. CDR3 length equals 15 residues. From germline, CDR1 is SGHTA and CDR2 FQGNSA. CDR3 region: CASSFLNLHTDTQYF. As DNA, the CDR3 is TGTGCCAGCAGCTTCTTGAATCTACACACAGATACGCAGTATTTT.

This chain uses TRBV28 with TRBJ2-2; 15 bases are shared with TRBD2. Germline V CDR1 and CDR2: MDHEN, SYDVKM. CDR3 length equals 19 residues. V trimming: 5 bases; J trimming: 5 bases; junction bases outside the gene matches: 12. CDR3 protein: CASSTSGLAGGPETGELFF. The CDR3 DNA is TGTGCCAGCAGTACATCAGGACTAGCGGGAGGGCCGGAAACCGGGGAGCTGTTTTTT.

This clonotype turned up a few times. The chain couples TRBV5-1 to TRBJ2-5, with 12 nucleotides matching TRBD2. Per germline, CDR1 SGHRS and CDR2 YFSETQ. The CDR3 totals 15 residues. J lost 4 bases, V lost 6 bases, and 7 bases had no gene match. CDR3 in DNA: TGCGCCAGCACCCCTTGGACTAGCGGGGCAGAGACCCAGTACTTC. Residues: CASTPWTSGAETQYF.

The chain employs TRBV5-5 and TRBJ1-4; D unclear. The V gene lost 4 bases and the J gene lost 0 bases, with 7 bases spanning the gap. Germline lookup yields CDR1 SGHKS and CDR2 YYEKEE (reference sequence). The CDR3 length is 14 residues. As DNA, the CDR3 is TGTGCCAGCAGCCAAGAGGCAACTAATGAAAAACTGTTTTTT. Protein: CASSQEATNEKLFF. Complete variable domain (other parts from reference TRBV5-5 and TRBJ1-4): DAGVTQSPTHLIKTRGQQVTLRCSPISGHKSVSWYQQVLGQGPQFIFQYYEKEERGRGNFPDRFSARQFPNYSSELNVNALLLGDSALYLCASSQEATNEKLFFGSGTQLSVL.

The chain uses TRBV7-2 and TRBJ2-3, with D perhaps TRBD1 (7 bases). The V gene lost 5 bases and the J gene lost 2 bases, with 14 bases spanning the gap. Per the germline V gene, CDR1 is SGHTA and CDR2 is FQGNSA. This CDR3 spans 15 amino acids. The CDR3 bases are TGTGCCAGCAGCCGCAGACAGGGACTCACAGATACGCAGTATTTT. Translation: CASSRRQGLTDTQYF.

This clonotype was observed a few times. The genes are TRBV3-1 and TRBJ1-6; TRBD1 might be the D (5 bases). This CDR3 has 14 residues. The germline V and J ends were trimmed by 1 base and 7 bases, with 8 bases remaining between them. Germline CDR1 reads LGHDT; CDR2 reads YNNKEL (reference sequence). The CDR3 loop is CASSQVQANSPLHF. Written as DNA, the CDR3 is TGTGCCAGCAGCCAAGTACAGGCCAATTCACCCCTCCACTTT.

The gene calls are TRBV29-1 and TRBJ2-3; D may be TRBD1 (6 bases). Trimming removed 3 bases from V and 4 bases from J, with 11 bases in between. Germline CDR1 SQVTM, CDR2 ANQGSEA. The CDR3 loop spans 13 amino acids. CDR3 region: CSVDQGSADTQYF. The CDR3 DNA reads as TGCAGCGTTGATCAGGGGTCTGCAGATACGCAGTATTTT.

This sequence joins TRBV25-1 and TRBJ1-5, with D unclear. The V gene's germline CDR1 is MGHDK and CDR2 SYGVNS. This CDR3 region has 14 residues. V gave up 2 bases and J gave up 6 bases, with 11 bases separating them. CDR3 DNA sequence: TGTGCCAGCAGTGAAGTGGGTGCAGGTCAGCCCCAGCATTTT. This sequence encodes CASSEVGAGQPQHF.

The chain joins TRBV28 to TRBJ2-1; TRBD2 is a possible D gene (6 bases). The CDR3 runs 15 residues. CDR1 and CDR2 from the germline V gene are MDHEN and SYDVKM. The V and J ends lost 2 bases and 8 bases respectively, with 16 bases between them. CDR3 nucleotide sequence: TGTGCCAGCAGTTTAGGGCTAGCGCTCCACGATGAGCAGTTCTTC. Its translation is CASSLGLALHDEQFF.

J is TRBJ2-7 and V is TRBV7-2; 15 bases are shared with TRBD2. The CDR3 consists of 16 residues. Germline V gene lookup returns CDR1 SGHTA and CDR2 FQGNSA. J was trimmed by 7 bases and V by 2 bases; bases with no gene match: 6. The CDR3 here is CASSLPGLAGGGEQYF. CDR3 coding DNA: TGTGCCAGCAGCTTACCGGGACTAGCGGGAGGAGGGGAGCAGTACTTC.

V gene TRBV11-2 combines with J gene TRBJ2-1, with 10 bases that match TRBD2. The J call may be wrong; the DNA end is better matched by TRBJ2-7. Germline V lookup: CDR1 SGHAT, CDR2 FQNNGV. This CDR3 contains 16 residues. CDR3 nucleotide sequence: TGTGCCAGCAGCTTAGAGGCTAGCGGGGGATACAATGAGCAGTACTTC. Its protein is CASSLEASGGYNEQYF.

The chain employs TRBV6-6 and TRBJ2-1; TRBD2 agrees at 9 bases. Trimming cost V 0 bases and J 13 bases; bases outside gene matches: 4. The CDR3 is made up of 13 amino acids. Per germline, CDR1 MNHNY and CDR2 SVGAGI (reference sequence). The CDR3 sequence: CASSYSWTSEQFF. The CDR3 bases are TGTGCCAGCAGTTACTCCTGGACTAGCGAACAGTTCTTC.

This clonotype was counted between two and nine times. The chain carries TRBV2 and TRBJ1-1; the D gene is possibly TRBD1 (6 bases). Germline CDR1 reads SNHLY; CDR2 reads FYNNEI. Trimming stripped 5 bases from V and 5 bases from J, with 15 bases between. The CDR3 covers 14 residues. CDR3 amino acids: CASSYTGRETEAFF. The DNA for the CDR3 is TGTGCCAGCAGTTACACAGGGAGGGAGACTGAAGCTTTCTTT.

The rearrangement joins TRBV6-1 to TRBJ1-6; 7 bases line up with TRBD1. The CDR3 is 17 amino acids. Germline-derived CDR1 and CDR2 are MNHNS and SASEGT. V was clipped by 6 bases and J by 7 bases; unmatched bases: 15. The chain's CDR3 is CASSPKSARQGNSPLHF. CDR3 in DNA: TGTGCCAGCAGCCCTAAATCTGCCCGACAGGGAAATTCACCCCTCCACTTT.

The gene calls are TRBV28 and TRBJ2-7; 11 bases align to TRBD2. Trimming took 4 bases from V and 3 from J; bases not matched to a gene: 5. The germline V gene has CDR1 MDHEN and CDR2 SYDVKM. This CDR3 is built from 15 residues. The CDR3 bases are TGTGCCAGCAGTTCAACCGGGACTAGCGGCTACGAGCAGTACTTC. It codes for CASSSTGTSGYEQYF.

This clonotype has just a few counts. The rearrangement joins TRBV10-3 to TRBJ2-1; 13 bases map to TRBD2. V shed 6 bases and J 6 bases; nucleotides not matched to a gene: 8. From germline, CDR1 is ENHRY and CDR2 SYGVKD. The CDR3 loop spans 16 amino acids. The CDR3 DNA is TGTGCCATCAGCGGACTAGCGGGAGATTTATCCAATGAGCAGTTCTTC. As protein: CAISGLAGDLSNEQFF.

J is TRBJ2-3 and V is TRBV5-1; weak D call: TRBD2 (6 bases). Trimming left V 3 bases short and J 2 bases short, with 13 bases between. Per germline, CDR1 SGHRS and CDR2 YFSETQ. The CDR3 spans 15 residues. DNA for the CDR3: TGCGCCAGCAGCTCGGGACTTAGGGACACAGATACGCAGTATTTT. Residues: CASSSGLRDTDTQYF.

The chain is built from TRBV12-3 or TRBV12-4 and TRBJ1-5; the D is unclear. V lost 5 bases, J lost 5 bases, and 16 bases lay in between. The CDR3 runs 15 residues. This CDR3 is CASSIHNRVDQPQHF. Here the CDR3 DNA reads TGTGCCAGCAGTATACATAACCGGGTAGATCAGCCCCAGCATTTT.

The sample holds a few counts of this clonotype. V is TRBV6-1 and J is TRBJ2-7; 10 bases match TRBD1. V lost 2 bases, J lost 2 bases, and 12 bases stayed unmatched. CDR1 and CDR2 from the germline V gene are MNHNS and SASEGT. This CDR3 has 18 residues. Written as DNA, the CDR3 is TGTGCCAGCAGTGAAAGGGACAGGGGCTCAGCGCGCACCTACGAGCAGTACTTC. This encodes CASSERDRGSARTYEQYF.

The rearrangement joins TRBV29-1 to TRBJ2-7; D gene uncertain. Trimming left V 2 bases short and J 6 bases short, with 14 bases between. Germline V gene sequence: CDR1 SQVTM, CDR2 ANQGSEA. This CDR3 has 13 residues. For the CDR3, the DNA is TGCAGCGTTGAATATAGTCTAGGACGCGAGCAGTACTTC. It encodes CSVEYSLGREQYF.

The rearrangement links TRBV20-1 to TRBJ2-4, with D perhaps matching TRBD1 (6 bases). The DNA end is a closer match to TRBJ2-7, so the J assignment may be wrong. The CDR3 totals 13 residues. CDR1 DFQATT and CDR2 SNEGSKA come from the germline V gene (reference sequence). DNA of the CDR3: TGCAGTGCTATAACGGGCAGGGGAGACGAGCAGTACTTC. Translation gives CSAITGRGDEQYF.

This clonotype was detected a few times. V usage is TRBV14 and J usage is TRBJ2-7; D might be TRBD1 (5 bases). Germline V gene sequence: CDR1 SGHDN, CDR2 FVKESK. The CDR3 loop spans 13 amino acids. Trimming took 0 bases from V and 9 from J, leaving 12 bases between them. The DNA of the CDR3 is TGTGCCAGCAGCCAAGATCGGCAGGGATCGCAGTACTTC. Its translation is CASSQDRQGSQYF.

This clonotype was counted at least ten times. V gene TRBV12-3 or TRBV12-4 combines with J gene TRBJ2-3; 9 bases fit TRBD1. J gave up 6 bases and V 4 bases, and 8 bases lay outside the gene matches. This CDR3 region has 15 residues. The CDR3 nucleotides are TGTGCCAGCAGTTCACAGGGGGCGGAATCGGATACGCAGTATTTT. Protein: CASSSQGAESDTQYF.

This chain links TRBV7-2 with TRBJ2-7; the match to TRBD2 covers 8 bases. V was clipped by 2 bases and J by 5 bases; unmatched bases: 11. This CDR3 has 16 amino acids. From germline, CDR1 is SGHTA and CDR2 FQGNSA. The CDR3 DNA is TGTGCCAGCAGCTTAATGGCCAGCGGGGGCGCCGACGAGCAGTACTTC. Its protein is CASSLMASGGADEQYF. Combining the CDR3 with reference TRBV7-2 and TRBJ2-7 gives the whole variable domain GAGVSQSPSNKVTEKGKDVELRCDPISGHTALYWYRQSLGQGLEFLIYFQGNSAPDKSGLPSDRFSAERTGGSVSTLTIQRTQQEDSAVYLCASSLMASGGADEQYFGPGTRLTVT.

The CDR3 loop is CSVEAAASGRRGQFF. CDR3 sequence (DNA): TGCAGCGTTGAAGCGGCGGCTAGCGGGAGGCGTGGGCAGTTCTTC. The rearrangement joins TRBV29-1 to TRBJ2-1; TRBD2 agrees at 11 bases. The CDR3 is 15 amino acids. V shed 1 base, J shed 12 bases, and the junction held 11 bases outside the gene matches. CDR1 and CDR2 from the germline V gene are SQVTM and ANQGSEA.

The chain uses TRBV28 and TRBJ2-1; D gene uncertain. CDR1 and CDR2 (germline): MDHEN, SYDVKM. This CDR3 spans 15 amino acids. With 4 bases removed from V and 7 bases from J, the gap between germline ends came to 17 bases. Written as DNA, the CDR3 is TGTGCCAGCAGTTCCCGGACGGTCTCTACGAATGAGCAGTTCTTC. Amino acids: CASSSRTVSTNEQFF.

V usage is TRBV20-1 and J usage is TRBJ2-7; D is perhaps TRBD2 (5 bases). CDR1 and CDR2 from the germline V gene are DFQATT and SNEGSKA (reference sequence). The V gene lost 1 base and the J gene lost 4 bases, with 11 bases spanning the gap. There are 13 residues in the CDR3. In nucleotides, the CDR3 is TGCAGTGCTAGAGTAGGCGGGCTTTACGAGCAGTACTTC. Protein sequence: CSARVGGLYEQYF.

The chain combines TRBV7-3 with TRBJ1-1; D call uncertain. Trimming pared 3 bases from V and 1 base from J, leaving 6 bases between. There are 13 residues in the CDR3. Germline-derived CDR1 and CDR2 are SGHTA and FQGTGA. CDR3 amino acids: CASSFMGNTEAFF. As DNA, the CDR3 is TGTGCCAGCAGCTTTATGGGGAACACTGAAGCTTTCTTT.

The V call is TRBV11-1, the J call TRBJ2-1; the match to TRBD1 covers 8 bases. The CDR3 consists of 14 residues. V lost 3 bases and J lost 6; bases outside the gene matches: 4. Germline V gene lookup returns CDR1 SGHAT and CDR2 FQDESV (reference sequence). The CDR3 region is CASSFSGTGNEQFF. CDR3 DNA sequence: TGTGCCAGCAGCTTCTCCGGGACAGGCAATGAGCAGTTCTTC. Drawing the rest from reference TRBV11-1 and TRBJ2-1, the complete variable domain is EAEVAQSPRYKITEKSQAVAFWCDPISGHATLYWYRQILGQGPELLVQFQDESVVDDSQLPKDRFSAERLKGVDSTLKIQPAELGDSAMYLCASSFSGTGNEQFFGPGTRLTVL.